Listed below are T cell receptor beta chains from one sample, sequenced in a study of blood T cell repertoires in COVID-19. TCRdb's copy holds only in-frame clones and misses some; the assay was immunoSEQ multiplex PCR. The sample contains about 220,000 clones, approximately 82% of which appear only once. The specimen sequenced was peripheral blood. The receptor set was obtained from a woman of 80 years or more with acute or convalescent COVID-19. The CDR3 runs from the conserved cysteine through the conserved F or W. The D gene is left open where the match is weak. Some rows have no size entry. The others give once, few or many, or a class for an expanded clone.

clone size | D gene | J gene | V gene | CDR3 protein | CDR3 DNA
NA | TRBD2 | TRBJ2-7 | TRBV4-3 | CASSQELRTRLYEQYF | TGCGCCAGCAGCCAAGAATTGAGGACTAGGCTCTACGAGCAGTACTTC
few | TRBD1 | TRBJ1-5 | TRBV5-6 | CASSRRTGDINQPQHF | TGTGCCAGCAGCAGACGGACAGGGGACATTAATCAGCCCCAGCATTTT
NA | NA | TRBJ1-2 | TRBV30 | CAWSVQAADGYTF | TGTGCCTGGAGTGTACAGGCCGCCGATGGCTACACCTTC
NA | TRBD2 | TRBJ2-1 | TRBV7-7 | CASSPGGGNEQFF | TGTGCCAGCAGCCCGGGAGGGGGGAATGAGCAGTTCTTC
once | NA | TRBJ1-1 | TRBV21-1 | CASSDGTENTEAFF | TGTGCCAGCAGCGACGGGACAGAGAACACTGAAGCTTTCTTT
few | NA | TRBJ2-6 | TRBV19 | CASSRRGTGANVLTF | TGTGCCAGTAGCCGTCGGGGGACTGGGGCCAACGTCCTGACTTTC
once | TRBD1 | TRBJ1-6 | TRBV7-2 | CASSSWTGENSPLHF | TGTGCCAGCAGCTCCTGGACAGGGGAGAATTCACCCCTCCACTTT
NA | NA | TRBJ1-5 | TRBV4-2 | CASSQDPDRTYQPQHF | TGTGCCAGCAGCCAAGACCCGGACAGAACATATCAGCCCCAGCATTTT
NA | TRBD1 | TRBJ1-5 | TRBV6-2/TRBV6-3 | CASSSGTGVGQPQHF | TGTGCCAGCAGTTCCGGGACAGGGGTGGGTCAGCCCCAGCATTTT
once | NA | TRBJ1-1 | TRBV20-1 | CSATFGDEAFF | TGCAGTGCTACTTTTGGAGATGAAGCTTTCTTT
NA | NA | TRBJ1-2 | TRBV24-1 | CATSDAGPGGGYGYTF | TGTGCCACCAGTGATGCCGGGCCCGGGGGTGGCTATGGCTACACCTTC
NA | NA | TRBJ2-3 | TRBV19 | CASTTTGSVSDTQYF | TGTGCCAGTACCACAACAGGGAGCGTTTCGGATACGCAGTATTTT
NA | NA | TRBJ1-1 | TRBV3-1/TRBV3-2 | CASSLRTGNTEAFF | TGTGCCAGCAGCCTTCGTACAGGGAACACTGAAGCTTTCTTT
NA | NA | TRBJ1-5 | TRBV27 | CASSYRGNQPQHF | TGTGCCAGCAGTTATAGAGGCAATCAGCCCCAGCATTTT
NA | NA | TRBJ2-4 | TRBV10-3 | CAISESSGHQNIQYF | TGTGCCATCAGTGAGTCGTCGGGACACCAAAACATTCAGTACTTC
NA | TRBD1 | TRBJ1-2 | TRBV4-1 | CASSAVPGGAVNGYTF | TGCGCCAGCAGCGCAGTCCCAGGGGGAGCGGTGAATGGCTACACCTTC
NA | NA | TRBJ2-3 | TRBV4-2 | CASSQDLGSRMDTQYF | TGTGCCAGCAGCCAAGATCTGGGTAGCCGCATGGATACGCAGTATTTT
NA | TRBD1 | TRBJ1-1 | TRBV5-5 | CASSLGPQGANTEAFF | TGTGCCAGCAGCTTGGGACCCCAGGGGGCCAACACTGAAGCTTTCTTT
once | TRBD2 | TRBJ2-3 | TRBV27 | CASTFWGGIGGTDTQYF | TGTGCCAGCACCTTCTGGGGGGGGATTGGCGGCACAGATACGCAGTATTTT
NA | TRBD1 | TRBJ2-2 | TRBV4-1 | CASSHRGRQGVITGELFF | TGCGCCAGCAGCCATCGAGGTCGACAGGGGGTAATCACCGGGGAGCTGTTTTTT
NA | TRBD1 | TRBJ2-3 | TRBV4-1 | CASSHGQGRGTDTQYF | TGCGCCAGCAGCCATGGACAGGGGCGGGGGACAGATACGCAGTATTTT
NA | NA | TRBJ2-1 | TRBV7-6 | CASSLGAGAGSYNEQFF | TGTGCCAGCAGCTTAGGGGCCGGGGCGGGGTCCTACAATGAGCAGTTCTTC
NA | NA | TRBJ2-1 | TRBV7-3 | CASSHHLLGPQTYNEQFF | TGTGCCAGCAGCCATCATCTCCTAGGTCCCCAGACCTACAATGAGCAGTTCTTC
NA | TRBD1 | TRBJ1-2 | TRBV7-3 | CASSRTGDYGYTF | TGTGCCAGCAGCCGTACAGGGGACTATGGCTACACCTTC
NA | NA | TRBJ2-2 | TRBV11-2 | CASSPNGVTGELFF | TGTGCCAGCAGCCCCAACGGGGTCACCGGGGAGCTGTTTTTT
NA | NA | TRBJ1-4 | TRBV19 | CASSTYRRTNEKLFF | TGTGCCAGTAGTACTTACAGGAGAACTAATGAAAAACTGTTTTTT